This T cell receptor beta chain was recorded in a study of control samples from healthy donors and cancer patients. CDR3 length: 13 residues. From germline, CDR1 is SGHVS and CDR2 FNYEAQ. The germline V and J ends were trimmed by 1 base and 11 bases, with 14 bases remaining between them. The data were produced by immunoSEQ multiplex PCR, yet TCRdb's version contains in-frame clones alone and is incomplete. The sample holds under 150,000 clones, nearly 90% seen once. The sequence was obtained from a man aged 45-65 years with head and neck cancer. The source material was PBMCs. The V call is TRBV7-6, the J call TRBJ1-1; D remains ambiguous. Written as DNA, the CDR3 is TGTGCCAGCAGCTTAGGGCAGCCCGGGCTCGCTTTCTTT. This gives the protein CASSLGQPGLAFF.